One and the same sample provided the 16 T cell receptor beta chains below, sequenced in a study of post-analysis software for immune sequencing data. Study results and limitations: Among five TRBV segments more frequent in patients than controls were TRBV5-6, TRBV5-1 and TRBV20-1.

Carried by the TCR beta cDNA libraries were unique molecular identifiers. Each CDR3 protein gets one entry after TCRdb re-called the PCR reads with MiXCR. The data hold 450,000 or so distinct CDR3 sequences, with around 40% observed a single time. These receptors have no known antigen. The specimen sequenced was blood. The receptors were sampled from a girl aged 10-17 years with multiple sclerosis.

V gene TRBV12-3 or TRBV12-4 combines with J gene TRBJ2-1; D perhaps matches TRBD2 (6 bases). The J call may be incorrect, as the DNA end agrees better with TRBJ2-7. The CDR3 is 14 amino acids. In nucleotides, the CDR3 is TGTGCCAGCAGTTTAGGTGGAGGGAGCAATGAGCAGTACTTC. This gives the protein CASSLGGGSNEQYF.

For the CDR3, the DNA is TGTGCCAGCAGCTTGGGGCAGTACCCTTCTGGCTACACCTTC. Translated, it gives CASSLGQYPSGYTF. J is TRBJ1-2 and V is TRBV7-9, with a possible D match to TRBD1 (5 bases). The CDR3 runs to 14 residues. V gave up 3 bases and J gave up 7 bases, with 15 bases separating them. Germline CDR1 and CDR2: SEHNR and FQNEAQ (reference sequence).

The chain has TRBV18 and TRBJ1-4; D is undetermined. With 1 base removed from V and 6 bases from J, the gap between germline ends came to 9 bases. The CDR3 runs 14 residues. The germline V gene has CDR1 KGHSH and CDR2 LQKENI. The CDR3 loop is CASSPRAVDEKLFF. The CDR3 DNA is TGTGCCAGCTCACCACGGGCGGTTGATGAAAAACTGTTTTTT.

The chain has TRBV7-9 and TRBJ2-7; D is unclear. The CDR3 covers 13 residues. Germline values: CDR1 SEHNR, CDR2 FQNEAQ (reference sequence). V lost 7 bases to trimming and J lost 5 bases, with 15 bases between them. Here the CDR3 DNA reads TGTGCCAGCACCCTGTCGGTATCCAACGAGCAGTACTTC. It codes for CASTLSVSNEQYF. Supplemented by reference TRBV7-9 and TRBJ2-7, the full variable domain reads DTGVSQNPRHKITKRGQNVTFRCDPISEHNRLYWYRQTLGQGPEFLTYFQNEAQLEKSRLLSDRFSAERPKGSFSTLEIQRTEQGDSAMYLCASTLSVSNEQYFGPGTRLTVT.

This chain joins TRBV3-1 and TRBJ1-2, with a tentative D call TRBD1 (5 bases). The germline gives CDR1 LGHDT, CDR2 YNNKEL (reference sequence). The CDR3 sequence is 14 residues long. V was trimmed by 0 bases and J by 8 bases, leaving 13 bases between them. The CDR3 DNA follows: TGTGCCAGCAGCCAAGACACGACAGCGGAAGGCTACACCTTC. Translated, it gives CASSQDTTAEGYTF.

The rearrangement links TRBV27 to TRBJ1-1; D might be TRBD1 (5 bases). The CDR3 covers 16 residues. The germline V gene has CDR1 MNHEY and CDR2 SMNVEV (reference sequence). Trimming took 5 bases from V and 0 from J, leaving 16 bases between them. CDR3 residues: CASSIRYMTVNTEAFF. The CDR3 bases are TGTGCCAGCAGTATCCGCTATATGACAGTGAACACTGAAGCTTTCTTT.

With respect to this clonotype: One junction end does not reproduce the germline sequence, and a read error may be involved. The chain carries TRBV12-3 or TRBV12-4 and TRBJ2-3; possible D gene TRBD2, 6 bases. The CDR3 runs 16 residues. The DNA for the CDR3 is TGTGCCAGCAGTTTAGTCGGGAGTATCGGCACAGATGCGCAGTATTTT. This codes for CASSLVGSIGTDAQYF.

Ten or more counts support this clonotype. This chain joins TRBV12-3 or TRBV12-4 and TRBJ1-1; perhaps TRBD1 as D (5 bases). CDR3 length: 12 amino acids. Trimming took off 5 bases at V and 11 bases at J, with 15 bases between the two ends. This CDR3 is CASSNRGAGAFF. The CDR3 DNA follows: TGTGCCAGCAGTAATAGGGGCGCAGGGGCTTTCTTT.

The chain has TRBV28 and TRBJ2-1; a possible D gene is TRBD1 (7 bases). V lost 5 bases and J 8 bases, leaving 16 bases between the germline ends. The CDR3 length is 14 residues. From germline, CDR1 is MDHEN and CDR2 SYDVKM. CDR3 protein: CASSRTGRGYEQFF. The CDR3 region has the DNA TGTGCCAGCAGTCGGACAGGCCGGGGGTATGAGCAGTTCTTC.

This clonotype was observed a few times. J is TRBJ2-1 and V is TRBV25-1; D may be TRBD1 or TRBD2 (5 bases each). The germline V gene has CDR1 MGHDK and CDR2 SYGVNS. The CDR3 loop spans 13 amino acids. The V end was cut by 4 bases, the J end by 14 bases, with 18 bases between. CDR3 region: CASSAPGTFHEFF. In DNA, the CDR3 is TGTGCCAGCAGTGCTCCCGGGACCTTTCACGAGTTCTTC.

The V gene is TRBV27, the J gene TRBJ2-7; 8 bases match TRBD2. Unmatched junction bases numbered 8, after V lost 5 bases and J lost 5 bases. This CDR3 spans 14 amino acids. The germline V gene has CDR1 MNHEY and CDR2 SMNVEV (reference sequence). The CDR3 reads CASSRAGVWDEQYF. Written as DNA, the CDR3 is TGTGCCAGCAGTCGAGCGGGAGTTTGGGACGAGCAGTACTTC.

The genes are TRBV24-1 and TRBJ2-7; D gene unclear. Germline lookup yields CDR1 KGHDR and CDR2 SFDVKD. V was pared by 4 bases and J by 0 bases, with 6 bases between. The CDR3 loop spans 13 amino acids. DNA of the CDR3: TGTGCCACCAGTGACAGGAGCTCCTACGAGCAGTACTTC. Translated, it gives CATSDRSSYEQYF.

The chain employs TRBV6-2 or TRBV6-3 and TRBJ2-7, with 8 bases that match TRBD1. V dropped 5 bases and J dropped 5; count of bases not matched to a gene: 11. CDR3 length equals 15 residues. The germline gives CDR1 MNHEY, CDR2 SVGEGT. CDR3 in DNA: TGTGCCAGCAGTGTAGGTGGACAGGGTGGCCACGAGCAGTACTTC. Translating it yields CASSVGGQGGHEQYF.

The chain links TRBV18 to TRBJ1-2, with 8 positions matching TRBD1. The CDR3 contains 15 residues. After removal of 3 bases from V and 6 bases from J, the junction contained 9 bases not matched to a gene. CDR1 and CDR2 (germline): KGHSH, LQKENI. This chain's CDR3 is CASSPARTGSNGYTF. CDR3 DNA sequence: TGTGCCAGCTCACCGGCCAGGACAGGGAGCAATGGCTACACCTTC.

About this clonotype: A read error may account for a junction end that differs from germline. The chain couples TRBV2 to TRBJ2-5; the match to TRBD2 covers 10 bases. The CDR3 has 14 residues. Per germline, CDR1 SNHLY and CDR2 FYNNEI. Here the CDR3 reads CTSSSGLAPNEQYF. The CDR3 region has the DNA TGTACCAGCAGTTCGGGACTAGCGCCCAATGAGCAGTACTTC. The full variable domain, in which reference TRBV2 and TRBJ2-5 provide the parts outside the CDR3, is EPEVTQTPSHQVTQMGQEVILRCVPISNHLYFYWYRQILGQKVEFLVSFYNNEISEKSEIFDDQFSVERPDGSNFTLKIRSTKLEDSAMYFCTSSSGLAPNEQYFGPGTRLLVL.

There are a few counts of this clonotype. The rearrangement joins TRBV7-3 to TRBJ2-7; TRBD2 might be the D (5 bases). This CDR3 region has 14 residues. V was shortened by 3 bases and J by 1 base, with 10 bases between the two germline ends. CDR1 is SGHTA, CDR2 FQGTGA, per germline. CDR3 coding DNA: TGTGCCAGCAGCTTGGACTGGAATTCCTACGAGCAGTACTTC. This sequence encodes CASSLDWNSYEQYF.